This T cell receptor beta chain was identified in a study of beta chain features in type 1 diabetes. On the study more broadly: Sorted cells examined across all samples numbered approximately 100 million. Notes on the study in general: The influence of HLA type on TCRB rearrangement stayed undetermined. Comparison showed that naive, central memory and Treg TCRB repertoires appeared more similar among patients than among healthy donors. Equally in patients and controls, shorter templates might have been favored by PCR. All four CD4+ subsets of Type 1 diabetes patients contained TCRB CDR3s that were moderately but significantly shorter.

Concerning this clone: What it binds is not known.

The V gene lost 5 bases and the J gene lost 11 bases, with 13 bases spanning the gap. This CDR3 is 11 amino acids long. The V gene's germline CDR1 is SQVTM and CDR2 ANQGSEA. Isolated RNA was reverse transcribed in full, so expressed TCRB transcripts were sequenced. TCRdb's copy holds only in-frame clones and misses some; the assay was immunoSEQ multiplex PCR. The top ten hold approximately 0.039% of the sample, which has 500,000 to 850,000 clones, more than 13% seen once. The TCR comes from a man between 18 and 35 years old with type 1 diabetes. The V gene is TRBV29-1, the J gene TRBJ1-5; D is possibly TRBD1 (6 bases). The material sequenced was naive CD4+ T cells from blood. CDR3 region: CSVTSRDTQHF. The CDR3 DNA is TGCAGCGTTACTAGCCGGGACACCCAGCATTTT.